The 2 T cell receptor beta chains below were found in one sample sequenced in a study of CD8 T cells in Susac syndrome. RNA was extracted with the RNeasy kit, and a quantity of about 0.45 to 1 ug was reverse transcribed using random hexamers. TCRdb recomputed calls from the immunoSEQ multiplex PCR reads with MiXCR, one row per CDR3 protein. The table shows fewer than 85,000 distinct CDR3 sequences, with roughly 95% occurring only once. Sequenced: CD8+ T cells from PBMCs. The receptors shown here come from a human donor with Susac syndrome.

This clonotype was counted once. V gene TRBV27 combines with J gene TRBJ2-2; 9 bases agree with TRBD1. The ends lost 5 bases at V and 5 bases at J; junction bases unmatched: 9. Germline CDR1 MNHEY, CDR2 SMNVEV (reference sequence). The CDR3 is made up of 16 amino acids. The CDR3 nucleotides are TGTGCCAGCAGTACAACGACAGGGGGAAGGACCGGGGAGCTGTTTTTT. It specifies CASSTTTGGRTGELFF.

The chain combines TRBV2 with TRBJ1-1; TRBD1 agrees at 7 bases. The CDR3 extends over 13 amino acids. Per germline, CDR1 SNHLY and CDR2 FYNNEI. V lost 10 bases to trimming and J lost 0 bases; unmatched junction nucleotides: 5. The DNA of the CDR3 is TGTGCCAAAGCGGGACAGATGAACACTGAAGCTTTCTTT. As protein: CAKAGQMNTEAFF. Based on the CDR3 plus reference TRBV2 and TRBJ1-1, the full variable domain is EPEVTQTPSHQVTQMGQEVILRCVPISNHLYFYWYRQILGQKVEFLVSFYNNEISEKSEIFDDQFSVERPDGSNFTLKIRSTKLEDSAMYFCAKAGQMNTEAFFGQGTRLTVV.